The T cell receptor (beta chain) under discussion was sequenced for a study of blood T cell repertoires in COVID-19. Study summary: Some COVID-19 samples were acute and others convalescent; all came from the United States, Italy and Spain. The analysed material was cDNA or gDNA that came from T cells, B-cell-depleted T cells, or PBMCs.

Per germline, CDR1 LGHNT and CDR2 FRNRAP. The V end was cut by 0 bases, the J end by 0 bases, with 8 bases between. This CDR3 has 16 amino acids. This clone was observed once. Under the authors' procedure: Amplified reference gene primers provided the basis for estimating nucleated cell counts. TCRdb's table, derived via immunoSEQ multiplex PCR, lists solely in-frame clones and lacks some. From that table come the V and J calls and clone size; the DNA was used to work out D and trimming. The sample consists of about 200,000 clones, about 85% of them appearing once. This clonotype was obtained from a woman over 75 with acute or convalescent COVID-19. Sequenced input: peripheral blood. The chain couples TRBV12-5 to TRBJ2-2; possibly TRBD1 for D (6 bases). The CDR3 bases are TGTGCTAGTGGTTTGGTTGGGACAACGAACACCGGGGAGCTGTTTTTT. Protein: CASGLVGTTNTGELFF.